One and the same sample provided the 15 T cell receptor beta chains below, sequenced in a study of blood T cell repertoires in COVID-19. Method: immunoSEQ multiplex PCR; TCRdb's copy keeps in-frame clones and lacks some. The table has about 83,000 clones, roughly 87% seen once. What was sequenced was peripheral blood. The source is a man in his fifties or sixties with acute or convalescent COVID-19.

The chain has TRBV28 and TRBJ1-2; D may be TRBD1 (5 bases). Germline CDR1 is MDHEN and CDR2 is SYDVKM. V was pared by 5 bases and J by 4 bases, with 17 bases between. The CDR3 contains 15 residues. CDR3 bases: TGTGCCAGCAGTACCCACTCGGACATGGCCTATGGCTACACCTTC. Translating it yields CASSTHSDMAYGYTF.

CDR3 coding DNA: TGTGCCAGCAGCGCACCAGGGGCCGGATACAATGAGCAGTTCTTC. It encodes CASSAPGAGYNEQFF. The chain couples TRBV9 to TRBJ2-1; possibly TRBD1 for D (6 bases). Germline assignment: CDR1 SGDLS and CDR2 YYNGEE. Trimming stripped 3 bases from V and 4 bases from J, with 14 bases between. The CDR3 totals 15 residues.

The CDR3 loop is CASSMRGNYGYTF. The DNA of the CDR3 is TGTGCCAGTAGTATGCGAGGTAACTATGGCTACACCTTC. V usage is TRBV19 and J usage is TRBJ1-2; D is ambiguous. The CDR3 has 13 amino acids. The germline CDR1 and CDR2 sequences are LNHDA and SQIVND (reference sequence). Trimming shortened V by 3 bases and J by 1 base, and 6 bases separated the two germline ends.

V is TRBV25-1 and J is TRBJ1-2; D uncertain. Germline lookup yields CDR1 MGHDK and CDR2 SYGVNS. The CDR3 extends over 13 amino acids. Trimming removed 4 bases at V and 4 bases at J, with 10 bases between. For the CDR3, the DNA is TGTGCCAGCAGTGTCCCGGGTAGCTATGGCTACACCTTC. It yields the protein CASSVPGSYGYTF.

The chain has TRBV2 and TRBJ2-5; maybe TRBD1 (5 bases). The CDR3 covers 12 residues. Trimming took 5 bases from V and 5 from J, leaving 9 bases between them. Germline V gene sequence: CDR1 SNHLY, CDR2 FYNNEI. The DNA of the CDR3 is TGTGCCAGCAGTCTCAGGGCCGAGACCCAGTACTTC. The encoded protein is CASSLRAETQYF.

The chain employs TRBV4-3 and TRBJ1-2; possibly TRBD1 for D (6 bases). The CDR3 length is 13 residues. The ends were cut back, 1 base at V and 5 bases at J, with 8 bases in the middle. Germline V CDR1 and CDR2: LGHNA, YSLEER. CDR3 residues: CASSQGQDYGYTF. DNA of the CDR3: TGCGCCAGCAGCCAAGGACAGGATTATGGCTACACCTTC.

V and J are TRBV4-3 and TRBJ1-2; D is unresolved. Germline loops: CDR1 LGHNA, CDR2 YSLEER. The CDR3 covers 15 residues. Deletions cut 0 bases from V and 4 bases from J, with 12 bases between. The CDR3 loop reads CASSQELPSLYGYTF. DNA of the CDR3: TGCGCCAGCAGCCAAGAACTCCCGAGCCTCTATGGCTACACCTTC.

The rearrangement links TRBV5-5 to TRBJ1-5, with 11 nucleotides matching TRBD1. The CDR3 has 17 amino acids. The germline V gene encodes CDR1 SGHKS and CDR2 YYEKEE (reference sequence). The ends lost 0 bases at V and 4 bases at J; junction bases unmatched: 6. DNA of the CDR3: TGTGCCAGCAGCTTGGGGTCGGACAGGGGGCTTAATCAGCCCCAGCATTTT. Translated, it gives CASSLGSDRGLNQPQHF.

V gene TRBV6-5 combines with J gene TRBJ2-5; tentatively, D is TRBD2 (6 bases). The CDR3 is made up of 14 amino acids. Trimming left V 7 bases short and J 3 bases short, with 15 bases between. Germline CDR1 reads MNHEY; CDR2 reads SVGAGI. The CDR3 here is CASTQPGGKETQYF. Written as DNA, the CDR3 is TGTGCCAGCACCCAACCCGGGGGAAAAGAGACCCAGTACTTC.

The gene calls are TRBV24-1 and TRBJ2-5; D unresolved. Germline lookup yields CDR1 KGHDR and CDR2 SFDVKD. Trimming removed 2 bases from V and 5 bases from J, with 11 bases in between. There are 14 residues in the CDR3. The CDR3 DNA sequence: TGTGCCACCAGTGATTATCCCAGTCTTGAGACCCAGTACTTC. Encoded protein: CATSDYPSLETQYF.

CDR3 loop: CASSLAGVETQYF. For the CDR3, the DNA is TGTGCCAGCAGTCTCGCGGGGGTAGAGACCCAGTACTTC. The genes are TRBV6-5 and TRBJ2-5; 7 nucleotides line up with TRBD2. Germline V gene data show CDR1 as MNHEY and CDR2 as SVGAGI. The trim removed 5 bases at V and 4 bases at J, leaving 4 bases unmatched. This CDR3 contains 13 residues.

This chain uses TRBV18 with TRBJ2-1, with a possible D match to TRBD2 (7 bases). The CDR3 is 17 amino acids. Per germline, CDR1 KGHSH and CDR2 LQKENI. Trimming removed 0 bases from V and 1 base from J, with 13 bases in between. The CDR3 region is CASSPPRGAGSYNEQFF. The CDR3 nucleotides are TGTGCCAGCTCACCACCTCGGGGGGCTGGTTCCTACAATGAGCAGTTCTTC.

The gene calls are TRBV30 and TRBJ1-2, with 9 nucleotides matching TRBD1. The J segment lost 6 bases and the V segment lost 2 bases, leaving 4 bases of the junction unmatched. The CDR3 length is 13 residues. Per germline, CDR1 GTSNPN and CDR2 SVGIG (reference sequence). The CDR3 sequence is CAWSKDRGNGYTF. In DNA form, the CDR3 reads TGTGCCTGGAGTAAGGACAGGGGAAATGGCTACACCTTC.

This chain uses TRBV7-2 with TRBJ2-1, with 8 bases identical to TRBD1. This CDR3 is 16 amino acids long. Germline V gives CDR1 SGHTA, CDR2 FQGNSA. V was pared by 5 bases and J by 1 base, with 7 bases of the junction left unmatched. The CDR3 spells CASSKQGEGSYNEQFF. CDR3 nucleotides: TGTGCCAGCAGCAAACAGGGGGAAGGATCCTACAATGAGCAGTTCTTC.

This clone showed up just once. This CDR3 reads CASSPYTSNQPQHF. CDR3 DNA sequence: TGTGCCAGCAGCCCCTATACTAGCAATCAGCCCCAGCATTTT. V usage is TRBV6-5 and J usage is TRBJ1-5, with D hard to call. Germline lookup yields CDR1 MNHEY and CDR2 SVGAGI. This CDR3 has 14 residues. Trimming cost V 6 bases and J 0 bases, with 9 bases left between them.